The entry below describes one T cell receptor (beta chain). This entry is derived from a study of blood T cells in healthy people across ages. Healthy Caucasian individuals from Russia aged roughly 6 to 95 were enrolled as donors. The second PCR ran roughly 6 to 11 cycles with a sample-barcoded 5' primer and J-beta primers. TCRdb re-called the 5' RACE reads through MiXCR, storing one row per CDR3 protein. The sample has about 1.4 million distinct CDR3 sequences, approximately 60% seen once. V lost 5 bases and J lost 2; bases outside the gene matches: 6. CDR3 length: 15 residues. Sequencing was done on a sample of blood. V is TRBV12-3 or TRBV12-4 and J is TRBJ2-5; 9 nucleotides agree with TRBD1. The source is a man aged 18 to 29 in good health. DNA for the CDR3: TGTGCCAGCAGTAAACAGGGGGCTCAGCAAGAGACCCAGTACTTC. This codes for CASSKQGAQQETQYF.